This is a list of T cell receptor beta chains from one sample in a study of response to subunit inactivated influenza vaccine. Using its own MiXCR run on the RT-PCR reads, TCRdb lists one record per CDR3 protein. The data contain under 950,000 distinct CDR3 sequences, 21% of them singletons. Sequencing was performed on PBMCs from blood, taken around 5 days after vaccination. The receptors were sampled from a man between 45 and 60 years old who received an inactivated influenza vaccine. CDR3s include the opening cysteine and the closing phenylalanine or tryptophan. D genes are given only for firm matches. Clone size is shown for a subset of rows, as once, few, many or a class of expanded clone.

>TRBD1|many|TRBV7-2|TRBJ1-6
CASSLGTGYNSPLHF
TGTGCCAGCAGCTTGGGGACAGGGTATAATTCACCCCTCCACTTT
>-|few|TRBV18|TRBJ2-1
CASSPTVVGEQFF
TGTGCCAGCTCACCAACGGTGGTCGGGGAGCAGTTCTTC
>-|few|TRBV7-2|TRBJ2-7
CASSLGSRGPSYEQYF
TGTGCCAGCAGCTTAGGGAGCCGGGGGCCCTCCTACGAGCAGTACTTC
>-|many|TRBV29-1|TRBJ2-2
CSVKPGLNTGELFF
TGCAGCGTTAAACCGGGACTCAACACCGGGGAGCTGTTTTTT
>TRBD2|few|TRBV9|TRBJ2-1
CASSVATGGALNEQFF
TGTGCCAGCAGCGTAGCTACGGGAGGGGCCCTAAATGAGCAGTTCTTC
>TRBD2|few|TRBV4-1|TRBJ2-7
CASSRSGGTYEQYF
TGCGCCAGCAGCCGTAGCGGGGGGACGTACGAGCAGTACTTC
>-|-|TRBV28|TRBJ2-1
CASSLRGQGGGEQFF
TGTGCCAGCAGTTTAAGAGGACAGGGAGGGGGTGAGCAGTTCTTC
>-|few|TRBV20-1|TRBJ1-2
CSAPSLGGGYTF
TGCAGTGCTCCCAGCCTGGGGGGAGGCTACACCTTC
>TRBD1|few|TRBV4-2|TRBJ1-2
CASSGPGQVTGEFGYTF
TGTGCCAGCAGCGGACCGGGACAGGTGACGGGGGAATTTGGCTACACCTTC
>TRBD1|-|TRBV5-1|TRBJ1-1
CASNDRAENTEAFF
TGCGCCAGTAACGACAGGGCGGAGAACACTGAAGCTTTCTTT
>TRBD1|-|TRBV7-9|TRBJ2-2
CASSPRGLVDYTGELFF
TGTGCCAGCAGCCCCAGGGGGCTCGTTGATTACACCGGGGAGCTGTTTTTT
>-|few|TRBV6-5|TRBJ2-3
CASRAFKGSQYF
TGTGCCAGCAGGGCCTTTAAGGGATCGCAGTATTTT
>TRBD2|-|TRBV7-2|TRBJ2-7
CASGGERQDIYEQYF
TGTGCCAGCGGGGGGGAACGTCAGGACATCTACGAGCAGTACTTC
>-|many|TRBV5-1|TRBJ2-2
CASSPGTLNTGELFF
TGCGCCAGCAGCCCCGGGACCCTGAACACCGGGGAGCTGTTTTTT
>TRBD2|few|TRBV27|TRBJ2-1
CASRFSPSGISNNEQFF
TGTGCCAGCAGATTCTCTCCCAGCGGGATTTCAAACAATGAGCAGTTCTTC
>-|-|TRBV14|TRBJ1-3
CASSQVSSSGNTIYF
TGTGCCAGCAGCCAAGTCAGTTCCTCTGGAAACACCATATATTTT
>-|few|TRBV28|TRBJ1-1
CASSSLNQRAGNTEAFF
TGTGCCAGCAGTTCCCTTAACCAGAGGGCTGGGAACACTGAAGCTTTCTTT
>-|-|TRBV4-3|TRBJ2-7
CASSQDLFSHRPSYEQYF
TGCGCCAGCAGCCAAGATCTTTTCTCGCATCGACCGTCCTACGAGCAGTACTTC
>-|few|TRBV3-1|TRBJ2-5
CASSQSLPRRGEETQYF
TGTGCCAGCAGCCAATCTCTCCCGCGCAGGGGAGAAGAGACCCAGTACTTC
>-|-|TRBV5-1|TRBJ1-1
CASSFQGMGIDEAFF
TGCGCCAGCAGCTTTCAGGGTATGGGTATAGACGAAGCTTTCTTT
>TRBD1|-|TRBV5-5|TRBJ2-7
CASSLVAGQAARYEQYF
TGTGCCAGCAGCTTGGTAGCAGGACAGGCCGCTCGCTACGAGCAGTACTTC
>TRBD1|-|TRBV6-5|TRBJ1-2
CASSYEKGAWDYGYTF
TGTGCCAGCAGTTACGAAAAGGGGGCGTGGGACTATGGCTACACCTTC
>-|-|TRBV7-3|TRBJ2-1
CASSLTRASSNEQFF
TGTGCCAGCAGCTTAACGCGCGCTAGCAGCAATGAGCAGTTCTTC
>-|few|TRBV20-1|TRBJ2-4
CSARGEAKNIQYF
TGCAGTGCTAGAGGGGAGGCCAAAAACATTCAGTACTTC
>-|-|TRBV5-1|TRBJ2-3
CASSFKGSITDTQYF
TGCGCCAGCAGCTTCAAGGGTTCGATCACAGATACGCAGTATTTT
>-|few|TRBV20-1|TRBJ2-5
CSGLKGGETQYF
TGCAGTGGACTTAAAGGGGGAGAGACCCAGTACTTC
>TRBD2|once|TRBV5-1|TRBJ2-2
CASSSGTSGSTGELFF
TGCGCCAGCAGCTCCGGGACTAGCGGATCCACCGGGGAGCTGTTTTTT
>TRBD2|-|TRBV20-1|TRBJ2-3
CSARRLAGDDTQYF
TGCAGTGCTAGAAGGCTAGCGGGAGACGATACGCAGTATTTT
>TRBD2|few|TRBV6-2/TRBV6-3|TRBJ2-5
CASSRGSTSGRLETQYF
TGTGCCAGCAGCCGTGGTTCGACTAGCGGGAGATTGGAGACCCAGTACTTC
>TRBD2|few|TRBV20-1|TRBJ2-3
CSAVRLAGGPDTQYF
TGCAGTGCTGTCCGACTAGCGGGAGGGCCGGATACGCAGTATTTT
>-|few|TRBV5-8|TRBJ2-5
CASSLASEWETQYF
TGTGCCAGCAGCTTGGCTAGCGAGTGGGAGACCCAGTACTTC
>-|many|TRBV12-3/TRBV12-4|TRBJ2-1
CASSLGARNSIYNEQFF
TGTGCCAGCAGTTTAGGGGCCCGGAACTCTATATACAATGAGCAGTTCTTC
>-|many|TRBV10-3|TRBJ1-1
CAISDERANTEAFF
TGTGCCATCAGTGACGAGCGGGCGAACACTGAAGCTTTCTTT
>TRBD1|few|TRBV29-1|TRBJ2-7
CSVVTRTGRMLQNYEQYF
TGCAGCGTTGTTACCCGGACAGGTCGAATGCTACAAAACTACGAGCAGTACTTC
>TRBD1|-|TRBV2|TRBJ1-5
CASDGQGVGQPQHF
TGTGCCAGCGACGGACAGGGGGTAGGTCAGCCCCAGCATTTT
>-|few|TRBV4-3|TRBJ2-7
CASIRWRDAYEQYF
TGCGCCAGCATCAGGTGGCGGGATGCCTACGAGCAGTACTTC
>-|few|TRBV20-1|TRBJ2-7
CSAKGETYEQYF
TGCAGTGCTAAAGGAGAGACATACGAGCAGTACTTC
>-|-|TRBV29-1|TRBJ2-3
CSVDGKGGFGTDTQYF
TGCAGCGTTGATGGGAAGGGCGGGTTTGGTACAGATACGCAGTATTTT